The entry below describes one T cell receptor (beta chain). The data are from a study of T cell changes during pregnancy in multiple sclerosis. Using immunoSEQ multiplex PCR, the repertoire was profiled, and TCRdb retains in-frame clones only, with some absent. The sample includes approximately 84,000 clones, approximately 93% seen only once; the top ten take about 0.99%. The CDR3 is 13 residues long. With 3 bases clipped from V and 6 bases from J, the junction kept 4 bases outside the gene matches. The germline V gene has CDR1 MDHEN and CDR2 SYDVKM. The clonotype was recovered from a female donor in good health, enrolled as a control in a pregnancy study. The input for sequencing was peripheral blood, taken in the second trimester of pregnancy. The chain has TRBV28 and TRBJ2-7; 8 bases line up with TRBD2. The CDR3 loop is CASSFSAGGEQYF. The CDR3 coding sequence is TGTGCCAGCAGTTTTAGCGCGGGGGGCGAGCAGTACTTC.